The 18 T cell receptor beta chains below come from one sample, sequenced in a study of blood T cell repertoires in COVID-19. The data were produced by immunoSEQ multiplex PCR, yet TCRdb's version contains in-frame clones alone and is incomplete. The sample shows tens of thousands of clones, about 85% of them seen only once. Sequencing was performed on peripheral blood. Source of these receptors: a woman older than 75 with COVID-19, enrolled during active disease.

This clone was found once. Different DNA sequences within this sample yield the same CDR3. The CDR3 is CASSPDRVNTEAFF. In nucleotides, the CDR3 is TGTGCCAGCTCACCGGACAGGGTGAACACTGAAGCTTTCTTT. The chain is built from TRBV18 and TRBJ1-1, with TRBD1 matching 8 bases. Trimming took 3 bases from V and 0 from J; bases not matched to a gene: 0. This CDR3 has 14 residues. Per the germline V gene, CDR1 is KGHSH and CDR2 is LQKENI.

The CDR3, as DNA: TGTGCCAGCAGTTTGGGCCGCCGCAATGAGCAGTTCTTC. Translation: CASSLGRRNEQFF. The rearrangement links TRBV6-2 or TRBV6-3 to TRBJ2-1; D not certain. CDR1 and CDR2 (germline): MNHEY, SVGEGT. The CDR3 is 13 amino acids. V lost 4 bases and J 6 bases, leaving 10 bases between the germline ends.

The chain is built from TRBV2 and TRBJ2-7; possible D gene TRBD2, 6 bases. The CDR3 length is 13 residues. Germline values: CDR1 SNHLY, CDR2 FYNNEI. With 7 bases removed from V and 3 bases from J, the gap between germline ends came to 13 bases. CDR3 DNA sequence: TGTGCCAGCACTCGGGACTCGAACTACGAGCAGTACTTC. This encodes CASTRDSNYEQYF.

The gene calls are TRBV2 and TRBJ2-2, with 7 bases matching TRBD2. The germline CDR1 and CDR2 sequences are SNHLY and FYNNEI. V trimming: 4 bases; J trimming: 7 bases; junction bases outside the gene matches: 18. The CDR3 consists of 18 residues. CDR3 coding DNA: TGTGCCAGCAGTGTAGACCCGGCCGTGCGGGAGCGGATCGGGGAGCTGTTTTTT. Its translation: CASSVDPAVRERIGELFF. The full variable domain, completed using reference TRBV2 and TRBJ2-2, is EPEVTQTPSHQVTQMGQEVILRCVPISNHLYFYWYRQILGQKVEFLVSFYNNEISEKSEIFDDQFSVERPDGSNFTLKIRSTKLEDSAMYFCASSVDPAVRERIGELFFGEGSRLTVL.

The chain employs TRBV18 and TRBJ2-7, with 9 bases lining up with TRBD1. V shed 4 bases, J shed 6 bases, and the junction held 4 bases outside the gene matches. CDR1 is KGHSH, CDR2 LQKENI, per germline. CDR3 length: 13 amino acids. The CDR3 protein is CASSRDREPEQYF. The CDR3 DNA reads as TGTGCCAGCTCACGGGACAGGGAGCCCGAGCAGTACTTC.

J is TRBJ2-6 and V is TRBV19, with a possible D match to TRBD1 (6 bases). Trimming stripped 3 bases from V and 1 base from J, with 16 bases between. The CDR3 extends over 18 amino acids. Germline V CDR1 and CDR2: LNHDA, SQIVND (reference sequence). The CDR3 here is CASSILGQTRSGANVLTF. Written as DNA, the CDR3 is TGTGCCAGTAGTATCCTCGGACAGACCCGTTCTGGGGCCAACGTCCTGACTTTC.

This clone was seen once. The gene calls are TRBV28 and TRBJ2-1; the match to TRBD2 covers 9 bases. The germline V gene has CDR1 MDHEN and CDR2 SYDVKM. After removal of 7 bases from V and 2 bases from J, the junction contained 6 bases not matched to a gene. The CDR3 consists of 15 residues. The CDR3 here is CASITTSGAYNEQFF. CDR3 in DNA: TGTGCCAGCATTACGACTAGCGGTGCCTACAATGAGCAGTTCTTC.

The chain is built from TRBV28 and TRBJ2-7, with D maybe TRBD2 (6 bases). Germline V gene lookup returns CDR1 MDHEN and CDR2 SYDVKM. With 2 bases removed from V and 2 bases from J, the gap between germline ends came to 13 bases. This CDR3 has 15 amino acids. The DNA for the CDR3 is TGTGCCAGCAGTTTAGTGGGAGGCGGGACCTACGAGCAGTACTTC. This gives the protein CASSLVGGGTYEQYF.

This sequence joins TRBV5-1 and TRBJ1-4; no definite D call. This CDR3 region has 16 residues. Germline V gene lookup returns CDR1 SGHRS and CDR2 YFSETQ. V lost 0 bases and J lost 3, with 12 bases in between. The DNA of the CDR3 is TGCGCCAGCAGCTTGGTTAGCCCCGCGGCTAATGAAAAACTGTTTTTT. Translating it yields CASSLVSPAANEKLFF.

The chain is built from TRBV7-9 and TRBJ1-1; tentative D call: TRBD1 (5 bases). The CDR3 length is 15 residues. CDR1 SEHNR and CDR2 FQNEAQ come from the germline V gene (reference sequence). Trimming took off 3 bases at V and 1 base at J, with 12 bases between the two ends. The CDR3 DNA reads as TGTGCCAGCAGCTTGGTCGGCAGGGAGAACACTGAAGCTTTCTTT. Its protein product is CASSLVGRENTEAFF. Complete variable domain (other parts from reference TRBV7-9 and TRBJ1-1): DTGVSQNPRHKITKRGQNVTFRCDPISEHNRLYWYRQTLGQGPEFLTYFQNEAQLEKSRLLSDRFSAERPKGSFSTLEIQRTEQGDSAMYLCASSLVGRENTEAFFGQGTRLTVV.

This clone was picked up one time. The gene calls are TRBV10-3 and TRBJ1-1, with TRBD1 matching 10 bases. CDR3 size: 16 residues. V lost 7 bases to trimming and J lost 0 bases; unmatched junction nucleotides: 8. Germline V lookup: CDR1 ENHRY, CDR2 SYGVKD. This CDR3 is CAITRGTGEMNTEAFF. CDR3 DNA sequence: TGTGCCATCACCCGGGGGACAGGGGAAATGAACACTGAAGCTTTCTTT.

This chain uses TRBV28 with TRBJ2-1, with TRBD1 identical over 9 bases. CDR1 and CDR2 (germline): MDHEN, SYDVKM. Trimming at V came to 2 bases and at J to 4 bases, leaving 3 bases not matched to a gene. The CDR3 runs to 15 residues. CDR3 protein: CASSLEGQGYNEQFF. CDR3 DNA: TGTGCCAGCAGTTTAGAGGGACAGGGTTACAATGAGCAGTTCTTC.

In regard to this clone: One junction end does not reproduce the germline sequence, and a read error may be involved. The rearrangement links TRBV10-3 to TRBJ2-1, with 10 bases that match TRBD2. The CDR3 has 12 residues. Germline loops: CDR1 ENHRY, CDR2 SYGVKD. The CDR3 nucleotides are TGTGCCATCAGTGAGAGCGGGGGGGCCTTGGTCTTC. It translates to CAISESGGALVF.

The genes are TRBV7-3 and TRBJ2-7; 12 nucleotides agree with TRBD1. The ends lost 5 bases at V and 6 bases at J; junction bases unmatched: 8. The CDR3 extends over 15 amino acids. Germline assignment: CDR1 SGHTA and CDR2 FQGTGA. The CDR3 sequence is CASSPAGQGAFEQYF. In nucleotides, the CDR3 is TGTGCCAGCAGCCCTGCGGGACAGGGGGCATTCGAGCAGTACTTC.

V and J are TRBV13 and TRBJ2-3; 11 positions agree with TRBD2. The CDR3 extends over 16 amino acids. Per the germline V gene, CDR1 is PRHDT and CDR2 is FYEKMQ (reference sequence). After removal of 5 bases from V and 0 bases from J, the junction contained 4 bases not matched to a gene. The CDR3 loop reads CASSRRTSGSTDTQYF. The CDR3 DNA is TGTGCCAGCAGCCGAAGGACTAGCGGGAGCACAGATACGCAGTATTTT.

The CDR3 protein is CASSPPGLPYEQYF. The CDR3 coding sequence is TGTGCCAGCAGCCCTCCCGGACTTCCCTACGAGCAGTACTTC. The chain carries TRBV9 and TRBJ2-7, with D maybe TRBD2 (5 bases). This CDR3 region has 14 residues. The germline CDR1 and CDR2 sequences are SGDLS and YYNGEE. V lost 4 bases, J lost 2 bases, and 13 bases lay in between. The variable domain in full, completed from reference TRBV9 and TRBJ2-7, reads DSGVTQTPKHLITATGQRVTLRCSPRSGDLSVYWYQQSLDQGLQFLIQYYNGEERAKGNILERFSAQQFPDLHSELNLSSLELGDSALYFCASSPPGLPYEQYFGPGTRLTVT.

The chain uses TRBV5-1 and TRBJ2-2; D unclear. This CDR3 comprises 14 residues. Germline V CDR1 and CDR2: SGHRS, YFSETQ. Trimming stripped 0 bases from V and 7 bases from J, with 10 bases between. CDR3: CASSLAPSVGELFF. The CDR3 nucleotides read TGCGCCAGCAGCTTGGCCCCCAGCGTCGGGGAGCTGTTTTTT.

With regard to this clone: Other DNA sequences from this sample encode an identical CDR3 as well. CDR3 nucleotide sequence: TGTGCCAGCAGCTTGGCGGGAGGGGGCACAGATACGCAGTATTTT. This translates into CASSLAGGGTDTQYF. V and J are TRBV5-4 and TRBJ2-3, with TRBD2 identical over 8 bases. Germline V gene sequence: CDR1 SGHNT, CDR2 YYREEE (reference sequence). V trimming: 0 bases; J trimming: 1 base; junction bases outside the gene matches: 1. CDR3 length: 15 amino acids.